This T cell receptor (beta chain) was sequenced for a study of blood T cell repertoires in COVID-19. Across the whole study: The United States, Italy and Spain were the sources of the acute and convalescent COVID-19 samples.

This CDR3 region has 16 residues. Trimming pared 4 bases from V and 0 bases from J, leaving 13 bases between. Germline V CDR1 and CDR2: KGHSH, LQKENI. Clones were read by immunoSEQ multiplex PCR, and TCRdb kept only the in-frame ones, dropping some. In the table there are 95,000 to 120,000 clones, approximately 84% of which are singletons. The specimen sequenced was peripheral blood. The chain uses TRBV18 and TRBJ1-3; no clear D. The receptor was derived from a man aged 35 to 55 with acute or convalescent COVID-19. In DNA form, the CDR3 reads TGTGCCAGCTCACGTAGAGAAAAGAGCTCTGGAAACACCATATATTTT. The encoded protein is CASSRREKSSGNTIYF.